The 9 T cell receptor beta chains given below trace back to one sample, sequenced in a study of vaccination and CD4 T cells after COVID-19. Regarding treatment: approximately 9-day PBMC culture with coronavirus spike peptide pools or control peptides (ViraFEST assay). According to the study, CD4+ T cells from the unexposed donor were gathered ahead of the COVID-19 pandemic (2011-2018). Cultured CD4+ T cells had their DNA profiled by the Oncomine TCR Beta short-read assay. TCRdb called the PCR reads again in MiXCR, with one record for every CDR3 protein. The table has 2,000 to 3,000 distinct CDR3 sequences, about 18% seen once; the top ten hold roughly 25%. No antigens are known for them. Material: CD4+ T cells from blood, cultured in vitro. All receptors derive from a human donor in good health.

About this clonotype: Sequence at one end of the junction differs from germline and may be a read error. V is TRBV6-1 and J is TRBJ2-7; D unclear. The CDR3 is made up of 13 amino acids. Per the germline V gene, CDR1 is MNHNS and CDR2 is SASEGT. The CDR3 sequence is CASGENWGYEQYF. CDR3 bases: TGTGCCAGCGGTGAAAACTGGGGCTACGAGCAGTACTTC.

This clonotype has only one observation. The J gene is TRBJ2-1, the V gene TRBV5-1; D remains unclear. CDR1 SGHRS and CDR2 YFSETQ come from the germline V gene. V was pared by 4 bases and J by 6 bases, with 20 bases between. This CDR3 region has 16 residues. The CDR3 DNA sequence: TGCGCCAGCAGCCTTATACCGGGCCTCAGTGGCAATGAGCAGTTCTTC. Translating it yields CASSLIPGLSGNEQFF.

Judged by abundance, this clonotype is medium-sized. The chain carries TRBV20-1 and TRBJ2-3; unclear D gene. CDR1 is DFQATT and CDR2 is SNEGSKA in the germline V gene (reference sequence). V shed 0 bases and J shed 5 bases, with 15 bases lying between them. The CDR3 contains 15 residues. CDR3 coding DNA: TGCAGTGCTAGAGATCGGAGCAGTTCACAAGATACGCAGTATTTT. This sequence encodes CSARDRSSSQDTQYF.

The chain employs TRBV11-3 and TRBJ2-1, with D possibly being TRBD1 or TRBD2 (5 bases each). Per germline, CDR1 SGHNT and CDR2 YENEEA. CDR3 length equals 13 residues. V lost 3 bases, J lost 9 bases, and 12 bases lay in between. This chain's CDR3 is CASSFTGLGEQFF. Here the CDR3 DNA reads TGTGCCAGCAGCTTTACGGGGCTCGGTGAGCAGTTCTTC.

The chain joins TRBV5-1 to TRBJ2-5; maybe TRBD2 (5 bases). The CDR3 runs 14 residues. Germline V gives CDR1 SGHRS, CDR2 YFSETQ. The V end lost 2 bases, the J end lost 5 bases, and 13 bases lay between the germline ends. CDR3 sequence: CASSFLGVGETQYF. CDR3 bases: TGCGCCAGCAGCTTTCTGGGAGTTGGGGAGACCCAGTACTTC.

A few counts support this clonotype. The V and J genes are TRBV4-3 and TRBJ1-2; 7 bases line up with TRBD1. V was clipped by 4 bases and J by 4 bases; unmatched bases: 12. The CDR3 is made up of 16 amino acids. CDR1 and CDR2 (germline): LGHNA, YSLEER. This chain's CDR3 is CASSPAGTAGAYGYTF. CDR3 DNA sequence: TGCGCCAGCAGCCCCGCTGGGACAGCAGGAGCCTATGGCTACACCTTC.

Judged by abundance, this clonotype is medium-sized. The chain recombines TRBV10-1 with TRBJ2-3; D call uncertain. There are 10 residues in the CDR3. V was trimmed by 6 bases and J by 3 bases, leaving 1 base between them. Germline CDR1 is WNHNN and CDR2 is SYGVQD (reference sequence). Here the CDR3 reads CASRTDTQYF. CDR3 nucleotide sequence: TGCGCCAGCAGGACAGATACGCAGTATTTT.

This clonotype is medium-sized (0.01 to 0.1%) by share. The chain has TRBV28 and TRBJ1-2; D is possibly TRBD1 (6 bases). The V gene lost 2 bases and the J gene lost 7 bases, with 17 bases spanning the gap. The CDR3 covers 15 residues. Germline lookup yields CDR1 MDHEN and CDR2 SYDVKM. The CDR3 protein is CASSLELGRGSGYTF. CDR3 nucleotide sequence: TGTGCCAGCAGTTTAGAGTTGGGCAGGGGCTCTGGCTACACCTTC.

The CDR3 bases are TGTGCCAGCAGTCGATCGTTGCGACCCGACGCCTACGAGCAGTACTTC. Translated, it gives CASSRSLRPDAYEQYF. The chain recombines TRBV27 with TRBJ2-7, with D unresolved. The germline V gene encodes CDR1 MNHEY and CDR2 SMNVEV (reference sequence). V was shortened by 5 bases and J by 2 bases, with 19 bases between the two germline ends. The CDR3 loop spans 16 amino acids.